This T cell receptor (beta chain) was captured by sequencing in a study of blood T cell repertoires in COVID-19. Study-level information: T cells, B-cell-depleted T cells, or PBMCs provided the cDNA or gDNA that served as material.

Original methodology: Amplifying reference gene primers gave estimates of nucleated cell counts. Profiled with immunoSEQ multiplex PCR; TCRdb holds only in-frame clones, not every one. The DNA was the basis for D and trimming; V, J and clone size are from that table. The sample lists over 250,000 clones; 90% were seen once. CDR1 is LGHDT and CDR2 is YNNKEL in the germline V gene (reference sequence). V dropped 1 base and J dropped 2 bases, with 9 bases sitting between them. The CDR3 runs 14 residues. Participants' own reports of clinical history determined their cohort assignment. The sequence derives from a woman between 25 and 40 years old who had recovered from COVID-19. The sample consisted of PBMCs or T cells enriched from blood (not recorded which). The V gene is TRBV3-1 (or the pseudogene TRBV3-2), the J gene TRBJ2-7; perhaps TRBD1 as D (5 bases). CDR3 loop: CASSQAGLTYEQYF. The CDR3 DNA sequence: TGTGCCAGCAGCCAAGCAGGGCTAACCTACGAGCAGTACTTC.